This T cell receptor beta chain was obtained from a study of CD8+ T cells in alopecia areata. Overall study context: A regimen of oral tofacitinib, 5 to 10 mg twice daily, was given to treated patients. Whole-study results and caveats: Mouse data revealed clearer TCR sharing than patient data did, a gap possibly tied to HLA.

Germline V gives CDR1 GTSNPN, CDR2 SVGIG (reference sequence). V lost 2 bases to trimming and J lost 4 bases, with 15 bases between them. This CDR3 comprises 16 residues. Sequencing relied on a cDNA template that was reverse transcribed from extracted RNA. The method was immunoSEQ multiplex PCR; TCRdb's version includes in-frame clones alone and lacks a portion of them. The table shows some 95,000 clones, with 35% to 50% occurring only once. Lesional scalp punch biopsies and peripheral blood came from alopecia areata patients. Note on this clone: Its antigen is currently unknown.

This clonotype was obtained from a human donor with alopecia areata. Sequenced sample: CD4+ T cells sorted from blood. The chain couples TRBV30 to TRBJ2-6; D perhaps matches TRBD1 (6 bases). The CDR3 sequence: CAWSRALGAGANVLTF. CDR3 DNA sequence: TGTGCCTGGAGTCGAGCACTGGGGGCCGGGGCCAACGTCCTGACTTTC.